This T cell receptor (beta chain) appears in the sequencing data of a study of blood T cell repertoires in COVID-19. This CDR3 contains 14 residues. Germline CDR1 reads SGDLS; CDR2 reads YYNGEE. The V gene lost 3 bases and the J gene lost 9 bases, with 16 bases spanning the gap. The assay was immunoSEQ multiplex PCR, and TCRdb's table has in-frame clones only and misses some. The sample consists of around 30,000 clones, more than 85% of them appearing once. This sequence joins TRBV9 and TRBJ2-1, with D possibly matching TRBD1 (6 bases). Sequenced input: peripheral blood. This sequence was found in a man aged 60 to 69 with acute or convalescent COVID-19. CDR3 nucleotide sequence: TGTGCCAGCAGCGGGGGGCCCTCATCCGCTGAGCAGTTCTTC. This gives the protein CASSGGPSSAEQFF.